This T cell receptor (beta chain) was recovered during a study of T-cell reconstitution after alpha-beta-depleted transplantation in children. Unique molecular identifiers were used in preparing the TCRbeta library. One entry per CDR3 protein results from TCRdb running MiXCR on the PCR reads. The table lists a few hundred thousand distinct CDR3 sequences, around 18% of them singletons. This clonotype was observed a handful of times. The CDR3 is 17 residues long. Between the trimmed V and J ends, which lost 2 bases and 4 bases, there was a span of 19 bases. The germline V gene has CDR1 SGHVS and CDR2 FQNEAQ.

This receptor was identified in a human donor who donated a stem cell graft to a child with acute lymphoblastic leukemia. The rearrangement uses TRBV7-8 and TRBJ2-3, with a weak D call TRBD2 (6 bases). The sequencing used PBMCs from the stem cell graft donor, collected from the stem cell graft. CDR3 nucleotides: TGTGCCAGCAGCTTAATCAACCCGGGAGAGAGATCAGATACGCAGTATTTT. It translates to CASSLINPGERSDTQYF. Drawing the rest from reference TRBV7-8 and TRBJ2-3, the complete variable domain is GAGVSQSPRYKVAKRGQDVALRCDPISGHVSLFWYQQALGQGPEFLTYFQNEAQLDKSGLPSDRFFAERPEGSVSTLKIQRTQQEDSAVYLCASSLINPGERSDTQYFGPGTRLTVL.